The source of this T cell receptor beta chain is a study of cytomegalovirus exposure and HLA in healthy donors listed by TCRdb under 2017. About the investigation overall: The 550 to 750 repertoires of the first cohort and the 120 validation repertoires were produced on the same platform, according to a later analysis. The aim of the study was to test whether cataloging public T cell receptors could identify signatures of past pathogen exposure. Along with the roughly 670-subject first cohort, a separate validation cohort of 120 different subjects was used. High-throughput TCR immunosequencing, statistical association of individual TCRs with disease status, and machine learning were combined to predict cytomegalovirus infection status.

The donors belonged to the validation cohort of over a hundred subjects, which was separate from the roughly 670-subject first cohort. To prepare the library, the immunoSEQ multiplex PCR assay was applied. The study's own analysis went as follows. A statistical classification framework was developed to diagnose cytomegalovirus status using the catalog of TCR beta chain sequences. In its TCRdb copy, this immuneACCESS table keeps in-frame sequences only and misses some clones. Where compared with another copy, unresolved V genes explain less than half of these, and the others have no known cause. V, J and clone size were drawn from that table, and D and trimming were deduced from the DNA. The sample data list fewer than 85,000 clones, and 80% to 90% of these were observed just once. 3.5% to 4% of the sample rests with the top ten. What the authors observed across the whole study: A later analysis lacked HLA typing for the validation cohort, so it scored co-occurrence in that cohort across all 110 or so repertoires. A few of the identified cytomegalovirus-associated TCR beta chains were confirmed in vitro to be specific for cytomegalovirus antigens. In both the original and validation cohorts, the classifier was reported to diagnose cytomegalovirus status with high specificity and sensitivity. The authors suggested that the approach could potentially be generalized to other disease states and immunological phenotypes. Most TCR sequences were seen in very few donors, while some public TCRs were found in many individuals. Subsequent analysis determined that TCRs grouped into clusters in the first cohort also showed a tendency toward co-occurrence across the 120 validation repertoires, and 90% to 95% of cluster scores exceeded 0. A total of about 150 TCR beta chains were listed by the study as associated with cytomegalovirus.

The germline V gene gives CDR1 as SGHTA and CDR2 as FQGNSA. Including the terminal cysteine and phenylalanine, the CDR3 comprises 16 residues. Kept here is only the CDR3 DNA, which spans 48 bases and is read in frame from base 1. The germline V and J ends show losses of 2 bases and 0 bases respectively, and no gene match explains 2 bases of the junction. Concerning this clone itself: Which antigen it targets is not known. Base qualities are not at hand, and no much larger clone is one base apart.

The rearranged segments are TRBV7-2 and TRBJ2-1; 9 of the junction bases match TRBD2. Material for sequencing was PBMCs. The sequence came from a woman aged 18-29 years in good health and CMV-seropositive. The DNA is TGTGCCAGCAGCTTAAATAGCGGGAGCTCCTACAATGAGCAGTTCTTC. It encodes CASSLNSGSSYNEQFF.